This T cell receptor beta chain is drawn from a study of blood T cell repertoires in COVID-19. The CDR3 extends over 17 amino acids. In germline, CDR1 is SGHTA, CDR2 FQGNSA. V shed 10 bases and J 5 bases; nucleotides not matched to a gene: 17. Sequencing was performed with immunoSEQ multiplex PCR; in TCRdb, only in-frame clones are kept and a portion is missing. There are some 300,000 clones in the sample; over 85% occur only once, and 2.9% lies in the top ten. The specimen sequenced was PBMCs or T cells enriched from blood (not recorded which). V usage is TRBV7-2 and J usage is TRBJ2-2; TRBD1 matches 9 bases. This TCR derives from a woman in her forties or fifties who had been exposed to COVID-19. CDR3 amino acids: CATRGIQGAKITGELFF. In DNA, the CDR3 is TGTGCCACCAGGGGGATACAGGGGGCGAAGATAACCGGGGAGCTGTTTTTT.